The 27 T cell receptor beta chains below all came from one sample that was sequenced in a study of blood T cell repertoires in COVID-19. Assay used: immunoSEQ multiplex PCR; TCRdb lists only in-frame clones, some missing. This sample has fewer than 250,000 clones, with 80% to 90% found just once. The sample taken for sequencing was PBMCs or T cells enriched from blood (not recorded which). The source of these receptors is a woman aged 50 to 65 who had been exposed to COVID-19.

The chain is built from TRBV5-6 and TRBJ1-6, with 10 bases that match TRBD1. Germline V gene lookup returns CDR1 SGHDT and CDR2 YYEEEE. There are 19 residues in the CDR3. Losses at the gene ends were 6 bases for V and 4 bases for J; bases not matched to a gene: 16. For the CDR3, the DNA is TGTGCCAGCACCGTCTCGAGGGACAGGGGAAACAATTATAATTCACCCCTCCACTTT. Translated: CASTVSRDRGNNYNSPLHF.

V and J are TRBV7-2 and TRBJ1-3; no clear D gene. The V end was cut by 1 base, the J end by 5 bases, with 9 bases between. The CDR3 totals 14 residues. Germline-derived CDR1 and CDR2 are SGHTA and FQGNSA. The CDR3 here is CASSLDSNRNTIYF. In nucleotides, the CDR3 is TGTGCCAGCAGCTTAGACAGCAATAGAAACACCATATATTTT.

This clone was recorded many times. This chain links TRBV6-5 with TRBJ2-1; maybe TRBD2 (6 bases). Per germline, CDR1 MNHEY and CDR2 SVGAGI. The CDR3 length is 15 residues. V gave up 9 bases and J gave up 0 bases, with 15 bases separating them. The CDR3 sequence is CARGLPLSSYNEQFF. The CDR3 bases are TGTGCCAGGGGACTTCCACTGAGCTCCTACAATGAGCAGTTCTTC.

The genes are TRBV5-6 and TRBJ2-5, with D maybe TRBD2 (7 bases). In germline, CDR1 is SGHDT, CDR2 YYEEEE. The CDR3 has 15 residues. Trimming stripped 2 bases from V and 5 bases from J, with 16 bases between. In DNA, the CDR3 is TGTGCCAGCAGCTTAAGAGGGGGGGCCGCGGAGACCCAGTACTTC. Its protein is CASSLRGGAAETQYF. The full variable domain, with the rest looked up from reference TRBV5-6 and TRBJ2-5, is DAGVTQSPTHLIKTRGQQVTLRCSPKSGHDTVSWYQQALGQGPQFIFQYYEEEERQRGNFPDRFSGHQFPNYSSELNVNALLLGDSALYLCASSLRGGAAETQYFGPGTRLLVL.

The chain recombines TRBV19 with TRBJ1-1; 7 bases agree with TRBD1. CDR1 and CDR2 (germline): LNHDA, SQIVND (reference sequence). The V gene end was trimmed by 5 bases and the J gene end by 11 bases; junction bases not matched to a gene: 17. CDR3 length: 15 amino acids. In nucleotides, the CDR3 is TGTGCCAGTAGTCAAACCCCGGGACAGCCGAATACGGCTTTCTTT. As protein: CASSQTPGQPNTAFF.

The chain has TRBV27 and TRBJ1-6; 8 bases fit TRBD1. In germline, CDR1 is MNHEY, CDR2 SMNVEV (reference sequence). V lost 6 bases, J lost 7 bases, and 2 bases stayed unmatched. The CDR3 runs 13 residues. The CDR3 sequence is CASRTGGNSPLHF. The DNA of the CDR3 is TGTGCCAGCAGAACAGGGGGGAATTCACCCCTCCACTTT.

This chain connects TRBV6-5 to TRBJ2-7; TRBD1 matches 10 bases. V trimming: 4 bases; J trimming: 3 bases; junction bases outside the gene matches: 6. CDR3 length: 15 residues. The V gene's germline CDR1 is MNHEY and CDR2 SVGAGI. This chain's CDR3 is CASSSPGQGNYEQYF. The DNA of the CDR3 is TGTGCCAGCAGTTCCCCGGGACAGGGGAACTACGAGCAGTACTTC.

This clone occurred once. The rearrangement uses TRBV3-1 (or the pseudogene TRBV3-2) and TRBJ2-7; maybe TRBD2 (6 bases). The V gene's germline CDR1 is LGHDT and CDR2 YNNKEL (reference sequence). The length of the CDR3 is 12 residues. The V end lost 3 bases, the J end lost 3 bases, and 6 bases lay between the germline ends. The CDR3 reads CASSHGGYEQYF. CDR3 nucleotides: TGTGCCAGCAGCCACGGGGGCTACGAGCAGTACTTC.

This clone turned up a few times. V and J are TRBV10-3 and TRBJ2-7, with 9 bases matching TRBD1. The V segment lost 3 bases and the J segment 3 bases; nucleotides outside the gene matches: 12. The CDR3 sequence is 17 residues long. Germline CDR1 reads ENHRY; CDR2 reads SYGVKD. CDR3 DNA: TGTGCCATCAGTGAACTTTCCCGGGACAGGGCCCACTACGAGCAGTACTTC. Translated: CAISELSRDRAHYEQYF.

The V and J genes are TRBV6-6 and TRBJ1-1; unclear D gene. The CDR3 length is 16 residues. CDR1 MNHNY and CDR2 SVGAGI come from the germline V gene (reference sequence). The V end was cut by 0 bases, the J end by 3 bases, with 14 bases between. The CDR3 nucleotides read TGTGCCAGCAGTTACTCGATTCCCAGGTCCGACACTGAAGCTTTCTTT. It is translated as CASSYSIPRSDTEAFF.

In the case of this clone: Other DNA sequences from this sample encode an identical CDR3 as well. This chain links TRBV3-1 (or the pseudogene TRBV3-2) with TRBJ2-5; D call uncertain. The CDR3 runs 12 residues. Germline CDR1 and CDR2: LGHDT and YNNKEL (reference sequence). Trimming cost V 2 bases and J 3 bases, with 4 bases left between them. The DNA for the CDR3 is TGTGCCAGCAGCCAAACTGAAGAGACCCAGTACTTC. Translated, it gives CASSQTEETQYF.

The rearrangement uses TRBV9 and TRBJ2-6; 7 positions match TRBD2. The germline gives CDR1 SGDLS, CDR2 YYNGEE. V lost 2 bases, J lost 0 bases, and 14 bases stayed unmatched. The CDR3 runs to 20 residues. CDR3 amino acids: CASSVIWGGTPSSGANVLTF. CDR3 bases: TGTGCCAGCAGCGTCATATGGGGGGGAACACCGAGCTCTGGGGCCAACGTCCTGACTTTC.

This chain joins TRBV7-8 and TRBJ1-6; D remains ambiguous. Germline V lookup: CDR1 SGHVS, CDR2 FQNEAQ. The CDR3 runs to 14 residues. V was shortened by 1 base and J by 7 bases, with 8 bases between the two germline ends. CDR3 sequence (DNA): TGTGCCAGCAGCTTAGGGGCAGTCAATTCACCCCTCCACTTT. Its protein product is CASSLGAVNSPLHF. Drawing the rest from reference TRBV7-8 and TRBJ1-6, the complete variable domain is GAGVSQSPRYKVAKRGQDVALRCDPISGHVSLFWYQQALGQGPEFLTYFQNEAQLDKSGLPSDRFFAERPEGSVSTLKIQRTQQEDSAVYLCASSLGAVNSPLHFGNGTRLTVT.

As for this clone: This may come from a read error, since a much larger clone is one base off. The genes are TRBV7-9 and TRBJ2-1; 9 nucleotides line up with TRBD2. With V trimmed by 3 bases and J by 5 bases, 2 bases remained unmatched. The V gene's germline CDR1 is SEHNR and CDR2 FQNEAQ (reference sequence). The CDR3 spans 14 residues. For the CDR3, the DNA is TGTGCCAGCAGCTTTAGCGGGGGCCACAATGAGCAGTTCTTC. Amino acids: CASSFSGGHNEQFF. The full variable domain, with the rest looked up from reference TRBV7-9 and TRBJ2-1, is DTGVSQNPRHKITKRGQNVTFRCDPISEHNRLYWYRQTLGQGPEFLTYFQNEAQLEKSRLLSDRFSAERPKGSFSTLEIQRTEQGDSAMYLCASSFSGGHNEQFFGPGTRLTVL.

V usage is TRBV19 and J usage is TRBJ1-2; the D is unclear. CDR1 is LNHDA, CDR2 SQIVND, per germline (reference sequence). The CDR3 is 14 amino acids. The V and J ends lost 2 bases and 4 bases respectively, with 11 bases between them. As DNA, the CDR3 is TGTGCCAGTAGTATACAAGGCGCGGTCTATGGCTACACCTTC. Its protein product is CASSIQGAVYGYTF.

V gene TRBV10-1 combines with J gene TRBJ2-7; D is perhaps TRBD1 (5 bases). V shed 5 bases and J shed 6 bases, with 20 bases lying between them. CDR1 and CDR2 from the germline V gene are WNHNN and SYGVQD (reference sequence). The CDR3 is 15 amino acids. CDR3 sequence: CASSLKPQGSGEQYF. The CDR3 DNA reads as TGCGCCAGCAGTTTAAAACCTCAGGGATCCGGCGAGCAGTACTTC.

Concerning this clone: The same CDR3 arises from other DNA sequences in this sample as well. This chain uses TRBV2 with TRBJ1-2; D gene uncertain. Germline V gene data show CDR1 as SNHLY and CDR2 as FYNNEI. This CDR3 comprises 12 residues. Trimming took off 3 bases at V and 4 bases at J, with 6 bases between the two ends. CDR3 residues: CASSEQVYGYTF. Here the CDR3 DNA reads TGTGCCAGCAGTGAGCAGGTCTATGGCTACACCTTC.

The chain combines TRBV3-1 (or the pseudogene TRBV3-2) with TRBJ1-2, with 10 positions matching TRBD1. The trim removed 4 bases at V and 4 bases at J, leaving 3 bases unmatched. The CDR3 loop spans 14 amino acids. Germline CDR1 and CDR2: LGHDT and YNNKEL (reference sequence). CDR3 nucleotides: TGTGCCAGCAGCCCTGGGACAGGGGTCTATGGCTACACCTTC. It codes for CASSPGTGVYGYTF.

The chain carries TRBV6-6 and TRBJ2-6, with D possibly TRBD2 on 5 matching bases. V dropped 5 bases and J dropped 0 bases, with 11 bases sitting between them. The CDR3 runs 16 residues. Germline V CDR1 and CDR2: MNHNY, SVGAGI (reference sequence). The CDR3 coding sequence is TGTGCCAGCAGTCGCCCCCGGGACTCTGGGGCCAACGTCCTGACTTTC. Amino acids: CASSRPRDSGANVLTF.

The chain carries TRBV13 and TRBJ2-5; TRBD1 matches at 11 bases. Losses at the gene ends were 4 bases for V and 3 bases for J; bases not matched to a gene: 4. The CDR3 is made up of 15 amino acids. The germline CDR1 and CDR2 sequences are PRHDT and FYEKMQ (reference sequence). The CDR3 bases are TGTGCCAGCAGCTCGGTGGGACAGGGGGAAGAGACCCAGTACTTC. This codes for CASSSVGQGEETQYF.

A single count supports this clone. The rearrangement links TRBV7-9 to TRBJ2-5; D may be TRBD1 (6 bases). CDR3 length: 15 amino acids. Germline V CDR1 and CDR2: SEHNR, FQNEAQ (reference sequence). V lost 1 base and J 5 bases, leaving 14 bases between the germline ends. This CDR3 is CASSLVPQGMETQYF. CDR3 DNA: TGTGCCAGCAGCTTAGTGCCGCAGGGGATGGAGACCCAGTACTTC.

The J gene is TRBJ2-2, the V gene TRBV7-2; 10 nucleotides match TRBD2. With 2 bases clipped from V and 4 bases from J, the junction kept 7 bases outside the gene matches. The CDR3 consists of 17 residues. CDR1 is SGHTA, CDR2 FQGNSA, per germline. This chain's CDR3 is CASSLISLAGATGELFF. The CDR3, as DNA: TGTGCCAGCAGCTTAATCAGCCTAGCGGGGGCCACCGGGGAGCTGTTTTTT.

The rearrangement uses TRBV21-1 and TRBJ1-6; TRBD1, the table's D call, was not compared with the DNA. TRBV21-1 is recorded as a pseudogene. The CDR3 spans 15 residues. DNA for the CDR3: TGTGCCAGCAGCAAACGGGACAGGGAAGGTTCACCCCTCCACTTT. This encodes CASSKRDREGSPLHF.

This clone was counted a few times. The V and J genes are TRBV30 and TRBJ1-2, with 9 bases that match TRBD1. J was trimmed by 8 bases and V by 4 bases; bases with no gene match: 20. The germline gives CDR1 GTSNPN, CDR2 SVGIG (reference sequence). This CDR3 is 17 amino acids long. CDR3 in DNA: TGTGCCTGGACCCAGGGGAAGACAGGGGGTTTCCGCCGGGGCTACACCTTC. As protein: CAWTQGKTGGFRRGYTF.

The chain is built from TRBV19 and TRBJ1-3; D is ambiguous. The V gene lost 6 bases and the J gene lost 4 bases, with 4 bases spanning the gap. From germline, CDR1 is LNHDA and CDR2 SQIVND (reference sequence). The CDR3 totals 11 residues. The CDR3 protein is CASSRGNTIYF. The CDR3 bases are TGTGCCAGTAGCAGAGGAAACACCATATATTTT. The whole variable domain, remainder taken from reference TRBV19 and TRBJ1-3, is DGGITQSPKYLFRKEGQNVTLSCEQNLNHDAMYWYRQDPGQGLRLIYYSQIVNDFQKGDIAEGYSVSREKKESFPLTVTSAQKNPTAFYLCASSRGNTIYFGEGSWLTVV.

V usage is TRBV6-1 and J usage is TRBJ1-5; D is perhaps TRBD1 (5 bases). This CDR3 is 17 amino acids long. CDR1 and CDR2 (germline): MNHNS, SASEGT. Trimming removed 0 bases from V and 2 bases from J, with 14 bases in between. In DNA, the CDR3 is TGTGCCAGCAGTGAAGCGCTTCAGGGTCTTCGCAATCAGCCCCAGCATTTT. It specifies CASSEALQGLRNQPQHF.

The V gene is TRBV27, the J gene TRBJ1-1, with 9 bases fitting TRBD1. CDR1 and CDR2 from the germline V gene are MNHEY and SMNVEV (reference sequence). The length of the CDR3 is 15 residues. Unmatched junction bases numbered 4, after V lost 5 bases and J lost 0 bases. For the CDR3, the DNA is TGTGCCAGCAGTAGAACAGGGGGCCTGAACACTGAAGCTTTCTTT. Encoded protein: CASSRTGGLNTEAFF.